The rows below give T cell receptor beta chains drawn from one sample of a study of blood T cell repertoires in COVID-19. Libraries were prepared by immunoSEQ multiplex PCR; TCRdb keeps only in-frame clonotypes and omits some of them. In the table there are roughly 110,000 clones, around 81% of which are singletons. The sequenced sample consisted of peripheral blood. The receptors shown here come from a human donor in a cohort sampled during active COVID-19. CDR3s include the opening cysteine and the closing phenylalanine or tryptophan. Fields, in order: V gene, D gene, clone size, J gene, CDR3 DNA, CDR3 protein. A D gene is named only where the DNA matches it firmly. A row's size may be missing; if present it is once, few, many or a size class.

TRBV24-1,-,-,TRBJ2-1,TGTGCCACCAGTGAACACCGGGGCTACAATGAGCAGTTCTTC,CATSEHRGYNEQFF
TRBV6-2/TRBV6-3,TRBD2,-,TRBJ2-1,TGTGCCAGCAGTTACTCGGGACTAGCGGGAGTCTACAATGAGCAGTTCTTC,CASSYSGLAGVYNEQFF
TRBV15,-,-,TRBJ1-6,TGTGCCACCAGCAGAGATCCTCGGGGAGAATATTCACCCCTCCACTTT,CATSRDPRGEYSPLHF
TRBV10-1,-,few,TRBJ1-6,TGCGCCAGCAGTGGACGTCTAGAATCCCGGGATTCACCCCTCCACTTT,CASSGRLESRDSPLHF
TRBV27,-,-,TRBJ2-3,TGTGCCAGCATGCGGGAATCGCTATCCGATACGCAGTATTTT,CASMRESLSDTQYF
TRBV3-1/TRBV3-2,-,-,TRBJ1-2,TGTGCCAGCAGCCAAGCTTACGGGGAGGGCTACACCTTC,CASSQAYGEGYTF
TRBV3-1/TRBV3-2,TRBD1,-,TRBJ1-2,TGTGCCAGCAGCCAAACACGGGACAGTAACTATGGCTACACCTTC,CASSQTRDSNYGYTF
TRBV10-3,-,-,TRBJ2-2,TGTGCCATCAGTGGCGCGAACACCGGGGAGCTGTTTTTT,CAISGANTGELFF
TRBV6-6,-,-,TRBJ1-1,TGTGCCAGCAGTCTCCCCAGGGGTGGCACTGAAGCTTTCTTT,CASSLPRGGTEAFF
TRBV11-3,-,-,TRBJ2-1,TGTGCCAGCAGTCGCCGGGGAGAATATGAGCAGTTCTTC,CASSRRGEYEQFF
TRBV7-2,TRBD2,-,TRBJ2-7,TGTGCCAGCAGCTATGGACTAGCCTACGAGCAGTACTTC,CASSYGLAYEQYF
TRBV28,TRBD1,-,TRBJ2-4,TGTGCCAGCAGTTGGCTAGGGACAGGGGTATACATTCAGTACTTC,CASSWLGTGVYIQYF
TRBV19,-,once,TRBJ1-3,TGTGCCAGTATCTACAGGGATAATTCTCAAAGCTCTGGAAACACCATATATTTT,CASIYRDNSQSSGNTIYF
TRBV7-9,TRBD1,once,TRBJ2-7,TGTGCCAGCAGCCCCGGGACAGGGTTGTCCGAGCAGTACTTC,CASSPGTGLSEQYF
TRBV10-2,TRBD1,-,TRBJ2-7,TGCGCCAGCAGTGACTCCCGGGACAGTCCTTCCTACGAGCAGTACTTC,CASSDSRDSPSYEQYF
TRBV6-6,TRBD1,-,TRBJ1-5,TGTGCCAGCAGTCGAATCGGGACAGGGGGCATTCAGCCCCAGCATTTT,CASSRIGTGGIQPQHF
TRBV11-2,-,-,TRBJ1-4,TGTGCCAGCAGTCCGACCAGAGGGTCCGAAAAACTGTTTTTT,CASSPTRGSEKLFF
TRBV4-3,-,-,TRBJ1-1,TGCGCCAGCAGCCAAGGTACAGGGTATATATCTGAAGCTTTCTTT,CASSQGTGYISEAFF
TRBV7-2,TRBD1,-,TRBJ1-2,TGTGCCAGCAGCAACCCGGGACAGGGGAACTATGGCTACACCTTC,CASSNPGQGNYGYTF
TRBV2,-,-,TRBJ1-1,TGTGCCAGCACTTCTGACACCAACACTGAAGCTTTCTTT,CASTSDTNTEAFF
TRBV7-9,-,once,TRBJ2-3,TGTGCCAGCAGCTTTAAGCCCGCTGCGGCCGAGAAGTCAGATACGCAGTATTTT,CASSFKPAAAEKSDTQYF
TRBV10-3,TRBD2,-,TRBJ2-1,TGTGCCATCAGCCCTAGCGGGAGCTCCTACAATGAGCAGTTCTTC,CAISPSGSSYNEQFF
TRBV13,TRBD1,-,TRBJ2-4,TGTGCCAGCAGCTTAGAACGGACAGGGGAAAACATTCAGTACTTC,CASSLERTGENIQYF
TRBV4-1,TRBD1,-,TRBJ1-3,TGCGCCAGCGCCCTAAGACAGGGTCCTGGAAACACCATATATTTT,CASALRQGPGNTIYF
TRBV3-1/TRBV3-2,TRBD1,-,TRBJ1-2,TGTGCCAGCAGCCTACCGGGACAGGGATCTGGCTACACCTTC,CASSLPGQGSGYTF
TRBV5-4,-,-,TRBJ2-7,TGTGCCAGCAGCTTGGATCCAGGTTCGAGCTCCTACGAGCAGTACTTC,CASSLDPGSSSYEQYF
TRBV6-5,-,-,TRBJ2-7,TGTGCCAGCAGTTCACTTAAGGGGGGGGACGAGCAGTACTTC,CASSSLKGGDEQYF
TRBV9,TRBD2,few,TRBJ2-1,TGTGCCAGCAGCAAAACTACAGGGGGAGCGGGAGGGTCCAATGAGCAGTTCTTC,CASSKTTGGAGGSNEQFF
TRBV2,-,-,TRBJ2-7,TGTGCCAGCAGTGAAGCGCACGAGCTCTACGAGCAGTACTTC,CASSEAHELYEQYF
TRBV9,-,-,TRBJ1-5,TGTGCCAGCAGCGTCGGCGGTGGGTACAATCAGCCCCAGCATTTT,CASSVGGGYNQPQHF
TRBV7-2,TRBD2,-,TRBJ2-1,TGTGCCAGCAGCCCGGGACTAGCTCACAATGAGCAGTTCTTC,CASSPGLAHNEQFF
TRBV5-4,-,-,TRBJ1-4,TGTGCCAGCAGCCGGGGGGGGGCGACTGCAACTAATGAAAAACTGTTTTTT,CASSRGGATATNEKLFF
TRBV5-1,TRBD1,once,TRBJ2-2,TGCGCCAGCAAGGGACAGGGGGCGTCCGGGGAGCTGTTTTTT,CASKGQGASGELFF
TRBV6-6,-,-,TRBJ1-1,TGTGCCAGCTTTATACAGGGCCGACCCACTGAAGCTTTCTTT,CASFIQGRPTEAFF
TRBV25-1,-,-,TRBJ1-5,TGTGCCAGCAGTGCGTGGACTGATAATCAGCCCCAGCATTTT,CASSAWTDNQPQHF
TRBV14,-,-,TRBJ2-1,TGTGCCAGCAGCCAACCGACGGGCAATGAGCAGTTCTTC,CASSQPTGNEQFF
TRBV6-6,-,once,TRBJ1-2,TGTGCCAGCAGTTACACTTCCAGGGGCTCTAACTATGGCTACACCTTC,CASSYTSRGSNYGYTF
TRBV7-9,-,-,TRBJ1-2,TGTGCCAGCAGCAACCTGGCGGGGGCGTATGGCTACACCTTC,CASSNLAGAYGYTF
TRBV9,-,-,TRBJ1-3,TGTGCCAGCAGCGGAGGGCGCCCTGGAAACACCATATATTTT,CASSGGRPGNTIYF
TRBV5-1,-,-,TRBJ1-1,TGCGCCAGCAGCTGGGACTTGAACACTGAAGCTTTCTTT,CASSWDLNTEAFF
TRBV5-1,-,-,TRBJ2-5,TGCGCCAGCAGCTTGGGGGGGCCGTCACAAGAGACCCAGTACTTC,CASSLGGPSQETQYF
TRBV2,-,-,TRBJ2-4,TGTGCCAGCAGTGGGGCAGCCAAAAACATTCAGTACTTC,CASSGAAKNIQYF
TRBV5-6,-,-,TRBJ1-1,TGTGCCAGCAGCTTGCGGGGGGCGTACACTGAAGCTTTCTTT,CASSLRGAYTEAFF
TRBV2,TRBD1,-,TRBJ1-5,TGTGCCAGCAGTGTAAGACAGGGCGAGCAGCCCCAGCATTTT,CASSVRQGEQPQHF
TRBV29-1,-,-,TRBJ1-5,TGCAGCGTTTTGGCAGGGACTTCTCAGCCCCAGCATTTT,CSVLAGTSQPQHF
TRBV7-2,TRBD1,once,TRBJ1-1,TGTGCCAGCAGCTTAGCCCCATTTCTACAGGGGGGCAATATCGGGGCTGAAGCTTTCTTT,CASSLAPFLQGGNIGAEAFF
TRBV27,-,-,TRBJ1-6,TGTGCCAGCAGTTGGAGGGAAAATAATTCACCCCTCCACTTT,CASSWRENNSPLHF
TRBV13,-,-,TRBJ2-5,TGTGCCAGCAGCACCCGGGGGGCCAACCGCCAGGAGACCCAGTACTTC,CASSTRGANRQETQYF
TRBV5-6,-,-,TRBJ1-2,TGTGCCAGCAGCTTGGCCGCAGGCCGAGCTAACTATGGCTACACCTTC,CASSLAAGRANYGYTF
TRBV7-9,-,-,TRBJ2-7,TGTGCCAGCAGCTTAACCTCAGGGGCCTACGAGCAGTACTTC,CASSLTSGAYEQYF
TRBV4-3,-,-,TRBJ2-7,TGCGCCAGCAGCCCCCAGGGCTACGGTAACGACGAGCAGTACTTC,CASSPQGYGNDEQYF
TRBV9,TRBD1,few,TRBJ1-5,TGTGCCAGCAGCGCGGACGACAGGGTTCAGCCCCAGCATTTT,CASSADDRVQPQHF
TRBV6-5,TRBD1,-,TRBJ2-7,TGTGCCAGCAGTTATGGGGCAGGGGGCCCCTACGAGCAGTACTTC,CASSYGAGGPYEQYF
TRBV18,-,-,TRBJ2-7,TGTGCCAGCTCACCACCGAGCGCCTACGAGCAGTACTTC,CASSPPSAYEQYF
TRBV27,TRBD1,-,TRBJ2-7,TGTGCCAGCAGCCGACAAGGACAGGGCGTCTACGAGCAGTACTTC,CASSRQGQGVYEQYF